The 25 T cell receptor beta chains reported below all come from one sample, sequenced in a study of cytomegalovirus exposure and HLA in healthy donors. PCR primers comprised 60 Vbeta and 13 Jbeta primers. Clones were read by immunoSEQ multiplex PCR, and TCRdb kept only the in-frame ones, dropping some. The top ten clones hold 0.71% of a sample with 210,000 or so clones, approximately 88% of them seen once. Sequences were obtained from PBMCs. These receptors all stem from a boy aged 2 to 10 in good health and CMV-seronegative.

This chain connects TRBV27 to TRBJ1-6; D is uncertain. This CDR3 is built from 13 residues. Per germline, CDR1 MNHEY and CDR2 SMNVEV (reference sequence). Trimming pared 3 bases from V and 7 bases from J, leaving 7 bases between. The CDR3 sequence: CASSLAGNSPLHF. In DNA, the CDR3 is TGTGCCAGCAGTTTGGCGGGGAATTCACCCCTCCACTTT.

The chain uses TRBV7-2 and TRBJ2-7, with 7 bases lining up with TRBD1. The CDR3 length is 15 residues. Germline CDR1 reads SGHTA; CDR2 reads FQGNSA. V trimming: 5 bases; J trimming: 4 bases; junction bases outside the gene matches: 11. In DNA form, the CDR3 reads TGTGCCAGCAGCCTCCGGGACAGAGTCATTTACGAGCAGTACTTC. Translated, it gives CASSLRDRVIYEQYF.

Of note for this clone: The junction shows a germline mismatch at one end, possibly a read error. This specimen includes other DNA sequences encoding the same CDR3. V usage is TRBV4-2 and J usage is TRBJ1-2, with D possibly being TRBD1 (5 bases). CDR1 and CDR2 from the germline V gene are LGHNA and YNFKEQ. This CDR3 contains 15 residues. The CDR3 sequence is CASSPRGGGSYGYTF. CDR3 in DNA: TGTGCCAGCAGCCCGCGGGGTGGGGGAAGCTATGGTTACACCTTC.

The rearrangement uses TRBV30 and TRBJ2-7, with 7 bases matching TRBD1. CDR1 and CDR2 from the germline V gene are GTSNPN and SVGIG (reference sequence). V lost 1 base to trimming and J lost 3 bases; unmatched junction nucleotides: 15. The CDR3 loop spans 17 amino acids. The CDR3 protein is CAWSAPHLTGIFYEQYF. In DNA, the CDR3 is TGTGCCTGGAGTGCCCCACACCTGACAGGGATCTTCTACGAGCAGTACTTC.

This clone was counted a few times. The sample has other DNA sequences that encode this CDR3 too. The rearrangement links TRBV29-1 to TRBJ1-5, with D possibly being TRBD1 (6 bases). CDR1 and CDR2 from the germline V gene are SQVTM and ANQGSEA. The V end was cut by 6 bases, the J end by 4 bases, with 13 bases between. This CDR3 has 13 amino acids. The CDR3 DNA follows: TGCAGCGTGGGGGCAGGGCCTAATCAGCCCCAGCATTTT. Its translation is CSVGAGPNQPQHF.

CDR3: CSVDPGQQETQYF. The CDR3 DNA follows: TGCAGCGTTGACCCGGGACAGCAAGAGACCCAGTACTTC. J is TRBJ2-5 and V is TRBV29-1; 7 nucleotides line up with TRBD1. The CDR3 extends over 13 amino acids. The germline V gene has CDR1 SQVTM and CDR2 ANQGSEA. Unmatched junction bases numbered 3, after V lost 3 bases and J lost 2 bases.

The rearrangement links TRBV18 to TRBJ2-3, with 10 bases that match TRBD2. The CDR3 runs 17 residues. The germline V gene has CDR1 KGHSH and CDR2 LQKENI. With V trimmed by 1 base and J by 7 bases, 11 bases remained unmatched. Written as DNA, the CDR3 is TGTGCCAGCTCACCACGAGGTCCGGCTAGCGGGAGAAATACGCAGTATTTT. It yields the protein CASSPRGPASGRNTQYF.

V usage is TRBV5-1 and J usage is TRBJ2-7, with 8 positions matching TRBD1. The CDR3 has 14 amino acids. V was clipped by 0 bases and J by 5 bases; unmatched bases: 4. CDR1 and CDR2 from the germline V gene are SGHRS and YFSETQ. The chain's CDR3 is CASSLETGAHEQYF. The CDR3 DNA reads TGCGCCAGCAGCTTGGAGACAGGGGCCCACGAGCAGTACTTC. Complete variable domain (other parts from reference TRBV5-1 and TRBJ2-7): KAGVTQTPRYLIKTRGQQVTLSCSPISGHRSVSWYQQTPGQGLQFLFEYFSETQRNKGNFPGRFSGRQFSNSRSEMNVSTLELGDSALYLCASSLETGAHEQYFGPGTRLTVT.

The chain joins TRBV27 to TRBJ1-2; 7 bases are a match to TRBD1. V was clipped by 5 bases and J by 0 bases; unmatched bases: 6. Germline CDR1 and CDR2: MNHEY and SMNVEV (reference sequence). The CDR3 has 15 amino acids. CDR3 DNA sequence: TGTGCCAGCAGTACTGGGACAGACCCTAACTATGGCTACACCTTC. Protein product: CASSTGTDPNYGYTF.

DNA for the CDR3: TGTGCCAGCAGTCTACGACAGAACTATGGCTACACCTTC. Translated: CASSLRQNYGYTF. V and J are TRBV27 and TRBJ1-2; tentatively, D is TRBD1 (5 bases). The CDR3 has 13 amino acids. Germline V lookup: CDR1 MNHEY, CDR2 SMNVEV (reference sequence). Trimming cost V 5 bases and J 2 bases, with 9 bases left between them.

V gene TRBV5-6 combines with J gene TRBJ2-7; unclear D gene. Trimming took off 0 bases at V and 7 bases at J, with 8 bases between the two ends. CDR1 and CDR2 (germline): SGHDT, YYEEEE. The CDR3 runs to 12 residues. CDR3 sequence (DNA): TGTGCCAGCAGCTTGGCCTGGGCAGAGCAGTACTTC. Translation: CASSLAWAEQYF.

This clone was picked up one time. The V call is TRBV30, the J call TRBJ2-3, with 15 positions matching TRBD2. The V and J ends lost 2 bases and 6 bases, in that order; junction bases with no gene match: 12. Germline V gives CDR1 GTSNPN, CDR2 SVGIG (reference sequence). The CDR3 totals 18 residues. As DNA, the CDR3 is TGTGCCTGGAGTAAAATGGGACTAGCGGGAGGAACATGGGATACGCAGTATTTT. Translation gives CAWSKMGLAGGTWDTQYF.

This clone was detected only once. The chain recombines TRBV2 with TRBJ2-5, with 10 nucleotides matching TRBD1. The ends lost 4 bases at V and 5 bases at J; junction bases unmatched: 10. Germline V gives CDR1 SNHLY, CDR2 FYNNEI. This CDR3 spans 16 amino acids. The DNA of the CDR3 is TGTGCCAGCAGTGGAGGGACAGGGGAGGAAATCGAGACCCAGTACTTC. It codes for CASSGGTGEEIETQYF.

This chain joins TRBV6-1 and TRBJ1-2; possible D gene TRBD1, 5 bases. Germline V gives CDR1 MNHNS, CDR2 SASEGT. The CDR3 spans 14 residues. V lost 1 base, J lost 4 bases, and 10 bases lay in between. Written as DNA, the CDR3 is TGTGCCAGCAGTGAAGGGGGCGAAGGCTATGGCTACACCTTC. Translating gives CASSEGGEGYGYTF.

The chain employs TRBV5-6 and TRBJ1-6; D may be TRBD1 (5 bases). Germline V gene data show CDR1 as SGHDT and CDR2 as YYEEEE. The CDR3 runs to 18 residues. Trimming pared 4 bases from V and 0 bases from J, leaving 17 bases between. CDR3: CASSLTETLSSYNSPLHF. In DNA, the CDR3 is TGTGCCAGCAGCCTGACAGAAACCCTGAGCTCCTATAATTCACCCCTCCACTTT. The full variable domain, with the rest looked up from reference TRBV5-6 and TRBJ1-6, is DAGVTQSPTHLIKTRGQQVTLRCSPKSGHDTVSWYQQALGQGPQFIFQYYEEEERQRGNFPDRFSGHQFPNYSSELNVNALLLGDSALYLCASSLTETLSSYNSPLHFGNGTRLTVT.

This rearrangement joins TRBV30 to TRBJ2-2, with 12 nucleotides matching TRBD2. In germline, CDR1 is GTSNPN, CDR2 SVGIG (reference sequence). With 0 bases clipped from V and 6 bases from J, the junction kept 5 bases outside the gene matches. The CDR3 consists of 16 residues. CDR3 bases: TGTGCCTGGAGTGTATATCTAGCGGGAGGGGCCGGGGAGCTGTTTTTT. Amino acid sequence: CAWSVYLAGGAGELFF.

CDR3 region: CASSPLGTAYNEQFF. The CDR3 DNA reads as TGTGCCAGCTCACCGCTCGGGACAGCCTACAATGAGCAGTTCTTC. The genes are TRBV18 and TRBJ2-1; TRBD1 agrees at 7 bases. The CDR3 runs to 15 residues. The germline gives CDR1 KGHSH, CDR2 LQKENI. The ends lost 3 bases at V and 2 bases at J; junction bases unmatched: 4.

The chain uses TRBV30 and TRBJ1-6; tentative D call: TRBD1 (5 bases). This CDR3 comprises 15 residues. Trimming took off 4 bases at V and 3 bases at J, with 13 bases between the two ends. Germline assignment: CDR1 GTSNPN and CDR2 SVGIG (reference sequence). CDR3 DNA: TGTGCCTGGAACCACTACGACAGCTATAATTCACCCCTCCACTTT. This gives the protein CAWNHYDSYNSPLHF. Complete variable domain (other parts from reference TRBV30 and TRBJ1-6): SQTIHQWPATLVQPVGSPLSLECTVEGTSNPNLYWYRQAAGRGLQLLFYSVGIGQISSEVPQNLSASRPQDRQFILSSKKLLLSDSGFYLCAWNHYDSYNSPLHFGNGTRLTVT.

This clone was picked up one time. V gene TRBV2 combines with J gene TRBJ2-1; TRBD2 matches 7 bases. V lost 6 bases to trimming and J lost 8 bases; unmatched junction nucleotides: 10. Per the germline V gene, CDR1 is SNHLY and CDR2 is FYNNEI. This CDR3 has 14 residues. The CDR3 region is CASSQRDPMDEQFF. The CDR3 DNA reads TGTGCCAGCAGCCAGCGGGACCCTATGGATGAGCAGTTCTTC.

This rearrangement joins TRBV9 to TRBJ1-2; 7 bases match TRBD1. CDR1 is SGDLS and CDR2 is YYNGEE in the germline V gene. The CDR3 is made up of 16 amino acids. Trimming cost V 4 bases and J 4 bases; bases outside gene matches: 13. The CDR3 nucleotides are TGTGCCAGCAGCCAAAGAAGGGACAGCCACCCCTATGGCTACACCTTC. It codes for CASSQRRDSHPYGYTF.

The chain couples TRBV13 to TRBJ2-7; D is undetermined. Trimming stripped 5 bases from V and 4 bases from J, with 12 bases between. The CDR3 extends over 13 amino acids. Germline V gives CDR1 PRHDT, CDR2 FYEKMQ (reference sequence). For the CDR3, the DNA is TGTGCCAGCAGCCCGAAACTGACTTACGAGCAGTACTTC. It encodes CASSPKLTYEQYF.

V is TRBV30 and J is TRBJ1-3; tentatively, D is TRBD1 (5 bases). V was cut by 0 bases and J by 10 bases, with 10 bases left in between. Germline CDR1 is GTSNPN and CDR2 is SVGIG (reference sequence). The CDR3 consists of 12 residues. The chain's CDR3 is CAWSVGKGTIYF. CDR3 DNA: TGTGCCTGGAGTGTGGGGAAGGGGACCATATATTTT.

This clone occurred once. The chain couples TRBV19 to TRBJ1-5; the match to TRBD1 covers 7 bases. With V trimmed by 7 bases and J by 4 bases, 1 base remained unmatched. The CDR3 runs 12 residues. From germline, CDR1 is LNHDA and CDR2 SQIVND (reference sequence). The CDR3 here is CASKTGNQPQHF. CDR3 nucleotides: TGTGCCAGTAAGACAGGGAATCAGCCCCAGCATTTT.

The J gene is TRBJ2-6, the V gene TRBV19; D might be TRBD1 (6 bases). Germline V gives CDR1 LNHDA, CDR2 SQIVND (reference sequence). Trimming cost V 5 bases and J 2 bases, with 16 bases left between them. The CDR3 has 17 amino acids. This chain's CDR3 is CASSRPGTKAGANVLTF. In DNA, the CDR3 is TGTGCCAGTAGTCGACCCGGGACAAAAGCTGGGGCCAACGTCCTGACTTTC.

The CDR3, as DNA: TGTGCCAGCAGCTTTCGGGGGGCCATCGTCTCATACAATGAGCAGTTCTTC. It codes for CASSFRGAIVSYNEQFF. The chain carries TRBV7-2 and TRBJ2-1; possible D gene TRBD2, 7 bases. Germline CDR1 is SGHTA and CDR2 is FQGNSA. The CDR3 extends over 17 amino acids. V was cut by 3 bases and J by 4 bases, with 19 bases left in between.